This T cell receptor beta chain derives from a study of T cell changes during pregnancy in multiple sclerosis. The method was immunoSEQ multiplex PCR; TCRdb's version includes in-frame clones alone and lacks a portion of them. The sample lists 75,000 to 90,000 clones, about 91% seen once, with around 3.3% in the top ten. There are 14 residues in the CDR3. Between the trimmed V and J ends, which lost 7 bases and 7 bases, there was a span of 14 bases. In germline, CDR1 is MDHEN, CDR2 SYDVKM. Sequencing was performed on PBMCs, taken in the first trimester of pregnancy. This clonotype was obtained from a female donor in good health, serving as a control in a pregnancy study. Some clones in this sample may be carry-over from other donors' samples. V gene TRBV28 combines with J gene TRBJ1-6; a possible D gene is TRBD1 (5 bases). The CDR3 region has the DNA TGTGCCAGCAAATTCGGGGGGACGAATTCACCCCTCCACTTT. Translating gives CASKFGGTNSPLHF.